This TCR beta chain was recovered during a study of T cell responses to AZD1222 COVID-19 vaccine. Method: immunoSEQ multiplex PCR; TCRdb's copy keeps in-frame clones and lacks some. The sample includes about 170,000 clones, more than 90% of them seen just once. Per germline, CDR1 SGHNT and CDR2 YYREEE (reference sequence). V lost 1 base and J 0 bases, leaving 8 bases between the germline ends. The CDR3 is made up of 14 amino acids. The rearrangement uses TRBV5-4 and TRBJ2-7; unclear D gene. The receptor comes from an adult in good health. This specimen was peripheral blood, taken on day 0 of AZD1222 vaccination. CDR3 protein: CASSLRWSSYEQYF. In nucleotides, the CDR3 is TGTGCCAGCAGCTTGCGGTGGAGCTCCTACGAGCAGTACTTC.